These 18 T cell receptor beta chains were all obtained from the same sample, sequenced in a study of regulatory dendritic cells for organ transplantation. TCRdb's copy holds only in-frame clones and misses some; the assay was immunoSEQ multiplex PCR. This sample has 25,000 to 35,000 clones, with approximately 86% found just once. Sequencing was done on a sample of naive CD8+ T cells from blood. Documented subset: CD45RA+ naive T cells. These receptor sequences come from a human donor in good health.

This chain joins TRBV7-6 and TRBJ2-1, with TRBD2 matching 8 bases. The CDR3 spans 15 residues. In germline, CDR1 is SGHVS, CDR2 FNYEAQ. Trimming cost V 5 bases and J 7 bases; bases outside gene matches: 10. Here the CDR3 DNA reads TGTGCCAGCAGCCATCGGGGGGGCAATCGGAATGAGCAGTTCTTC. Its protein is CASSHRGGNRNEQFF.

The chain joins TRBV19 to TRBJ1-5; a possible D gene is TRBD1 (6 bases). Trimming took 1 base from V and 2 from J, leaving 9 bases between them. CDR1 LNHDA and CDR2 SQIVND come from the germline V gene (reference sequence). The CDR3 runs to 15 residues. CDR3 coding DNA: TGTGCCAGTAGTATAGTGGCAGGGGGCAATCAGCCCCAGCATTTT. As protein: CASSIVAGGNQPQHF.

The chain carries TRBV6-5 and TRBJ2-3, with TRBD1 matching over 8 bases. Losses at the gene ends were 6 bases for V and 5 bases for J; bases not matched to a gene: 7. The CDR3 runs to 14 residues. The germline V gene has CDR1 MNHEY and CDR2 SVGAGI. Written as DNA, the CDR3 is TGTGCCAGCAGCCTTACAGGGGGTCGAGATACGCAGTATTTT. Its protein product is CASSLTGGRDTQYF.

The chain uses TRBV9 and TRBJ2-5; 7 bases agree with TRBD1. The germline V gene has CDR1 SGDLS and CDR2 YYNGEE. The CDR3 consists of 13 residues. The J segment lost 5 bases and the V segment lost 2 bases, leaving 3 bases of the junction unmatched. The CDR3 nucleotides are TGTGCCAGCAGCGTCGACAGGGAGGAGACCCAGTACTTC. Encoded protein: CASSVDREETQYF.

V usage is TRBV7-9 and J usage is TRBJ2-2; tentatively, D is TRBD2 (5 bases). This CDR3 has 15 amino acids. Germline lookup yields CDR1 SEHNR and CDR2 FQNEAQ (reference sequence). Trimming removed 5 bases at V and 1 base at J, with 11 bases between. CDR3 loop: CASSHWEKNTGELFF. The CDR3 coding sequence is TGTGCCAGCAGCCATTGGGAGAAGAACACCGGGGAGCTGTTTTTT.

This clone was observed a few times. The chain uses TRBV7-6 and TRBJ2-1, with 7 bases aligning to TRBD2. With V trimmed by 4 bases and J by 7 bases, 10 bases remained unmatched. Germline V CDR1 and CDR2: SGHVS, FNYEAQ. CDR3 length: 15 residues. CDR3 sequence (DNA): TGTGCCAGCAGCTATGACGGGACTATTGGTAATGAGCAGTTCTTC. It specifies CASSYDGTIGNEQFF.

V is TRBV7-6 and J is TRBJ1-5; TRBD1 might be the D (6 bases). Germline-derived CDR1 and CDR2 are SGHVS and FNYEAQ. The CDR3 is 14 amino acids. Trimming removed 5 bases at V and 5 bases at J, with 13 bases between. The CDR3 spells CASSPTGRHQPQHF. In nucleotides, the CDR3 is TGTGCCAGCAGCCCGACAGGAAGGCATCAGCCCCAGCATTTT.

This chain joins TRBV27 and TRBJ2-1; D gene unclear. Germline V lookup: CDR1 MNHEY, CDR2 SMNVEV (reference sequence). Trimming shortened V by 0 bases and J by 0 bases, and 6 bases separated the two germline ends. The CDR3 totals 15 residues. The DNA of the CDR3 is TGTGCCAGCAGTTTATCGGCTAGCTCCTACAATGAGCAGTTCTTC. It encodes CASSLSASSYNEQFF.

The chain couples TRBV10-2 to TRBJ1-6, with TRBD1 identical over 9 bases. CDR3 length: 14 amino acids. Germline V gene data show CDR1 as WSHSY and CDR2 as SAAADI. The junction had 3 bases not matched to a gene; V was cut back by 5 bases and J by 7 bases. DNA for the CDR3: TGCGCCAGCAGTCCAGGACAGGGGAATTCACCCCTCCACTTT. Its translation: CASSPGQGNSPLHF.

This sequence joins TRBV21-1 and TRBJ1-1; TRBD1 was called by the table and not checked on the DNA. TRBV21-1 is reported as a pseudogene. The CDR3 has 15 residues. The CDR3 sequence is CASSNRQVPNTEAFF. The CDR3 DNA is TGTGCCAGCAGCAATCGTCAGGTACCGAACACTGAAGCTTTCTTT.

The CDR3: CSAKENEQFF. The CDR3 DNA follows: TGCAGTGCCAAGGAGAATGAGCAGTTCTTC. V is TRBV20-1 and J is TRBJ2-1; D unresolved. This CDR3 is built from 10 residues. Trimming left V 6 bases short and J 7 bases short, with 7 bases between. Looked up from germline, CDR1 is DFQATT and CDR2 is SNEGSKA (reference sequence).

This clone occurred once. The J gene is TRBJ2-6, the V gene TRBV2, with TRBD1 matching over 7 bases. Germline CDR1 SNHLY, CDR2 FYNNEI. There are 15 residues in the CDR3. Trimming at V came to 8 bases and at J to 6 bases, leaving 10 bases not matched to a gene. The CDR3 protein is CASGGRGLEANVLTF. CDR3 nucleotide sequence: TGTGCCAGCGGCGGCAGGGGGTTAGAGGCCAACGTCCTGACTTTC.

This clone occurred once. V gene TRBV11-2 combines with J gene TRBJ2-3, with 9 bases lining up with TRBD1. This CDR3 spans 16 amino acids. CDR1 and CDR2 (germline): SGHAT, FQNNGV. Germline trimming cut 3 bases from V and 4 bases from J; bases unmatched to any gene: 8. DNA for the CDR3: TGTGCCAGCAGCTTGTACAGGGGGCAGAGGGCAGATACGCAGTATTTT. Protein: CASSLYRGQRADTQYF.

Only one count was recorded for this clone. V usage is TRBV5-4 and J usage is TRBJ2-3; D is possibly TRBD1 (6 bases). CDR3 length: 12 amino acids. V gave up 10 bases and J gave up 2 bases, with 11 bases separating them. Germline V gene data show CDR1 as SGHNT and CDR2 as YYREEE (reference sequence). As DNA, the CDR3 is TGTGCCTCCCAGGGGATCACAGATACGCAGTATTTT. Protein sequence: CASQGITDTQYF.

A few counts support this clone. The V and J genes are TRBV5-1 and TRBJ1-1, with D unclear. V lost 1 base and J 2 bases, leaving 9 bases between the germline ends. This CDR3 comprises 14 residues. Looked up from germline, CDR1 is SGHRS and CDR2 is YFSETQ. The CDR3 sequence is CASSLRQTNTEAFF. The CDR3 DNA reads as TGCGCCAGCAGCTTGAGGCAGACAAACACTGAAGCTTTCTTT.

This chain connects TRBV7-9 to TRBJ2-1; unclear D gene. The CDR3 runs to 17 residues. Germline CDR1 and CDR2: SEHNR and FQNEAQ (reference sequence). V lost 1 base and J 0 bases, leaving 13 bases between the germline ends. CDR3 sequence reads: CASSLVAAFSSYNEQFF. The CDR3 DNA sequence: TGTGCCAGCAGCTTAGTAGCAGCCTTTAGCTCCTACAATGAGCAGTTCTTC.

CDR3 sequence (DNA): TGTGCCAGCAGTTACAGGGGAAGTGAAAAACTGTTTTTT. Its translation is CASSYRGSEKLFF. The chain joins TRBV27 to TRBJ1-4; 7 bases align to TRBD1. The V and J ends lost 4 bases and 7 bases, in that order; junction bases with no gene match: 3. Looked up from germline, CDR1 is MNHEY and CDR2 is SMNVEV (reference sequence). The CDR3 has 13 amino acids.

This clone appeared a few times. J is TRBJ1-6 and V is TRBV7-3; maybe TRBD1 (6 bases). This CDR3 has 16 amino acids. The germline V and J ends were trimmed by 3 bases and 8 bases, with 17 bases remaining between them. Germline CDR1 reads SGHTA; CDR2 reads FQGTGA. The CDR3 DNA reads as TGTGCCAGCAGCTTGGACCCACAGGGAAGTGATTCACCCCTCCACTTT. Protein: CASSLDPQGSDSPLHF.